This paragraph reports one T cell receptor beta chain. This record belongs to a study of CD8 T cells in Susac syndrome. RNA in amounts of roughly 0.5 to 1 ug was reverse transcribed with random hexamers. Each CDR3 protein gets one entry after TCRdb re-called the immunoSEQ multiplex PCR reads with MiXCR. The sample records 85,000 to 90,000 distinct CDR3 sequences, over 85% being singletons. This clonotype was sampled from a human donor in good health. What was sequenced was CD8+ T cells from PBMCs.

The CDR3 region has the DNA TGCAGCTTCAAACTACAGGGGTCCGCCTACGAGCAGTACTTC. It encodes CSFKLQGSAYEQYF. The rearrangement uses TRBV29-1 and TRBJ2-7; 7 nucleotides agree with TRBD1. CDR1 and CDR2 (germline): SQVTM, ANQGSEA. V lost 8 bases, J lost 2 bases, and 12 bases stayed unmatched. This CDR3 spans 14 amino acids.